Listed here is a single TCR beta chain. Its antigen specificity is not known. Base-call qualities are not available, and no considerably larger clone is one nucleotide away. Preparation of the library involved the immunoSEQ multiplex PCR assay. The hsTCRB Kit was used according to the manufacturer's protocol to amplify rearranged TCR beta chain sequences. An Illumina MiSeq was used to sequence the TCRB libraries. For the original study's pipeline: The kit vendor's proprietary platform handled demultiplexing, trimming and gene mapping. The table comes from immuneACCESS by way of TCRdb, which keeps in-frame sequences with V and J called. Part of the clones is missing from these tables; in studies checked, under half for an unresolved V gene and the rest for unknown reasons. V and J calls plus clone size are reproduced from that table; the DNA served to infer D and trimming. The sample table lists roughly 86,000 clones, roughly 89% of them with a count of one. The top ten constitute roughly 0.78% of the sample.

The meaning of the sample's time point label: week 47, end of study. Each vaccine dose, consisting of 300 ug of a 20-mer mutant IDH1 peptide in Montanide, was administered subcutaneously with topical imiquimod. Across visits V03 through V10, patients got a total of eight vaccinations, given in weeks 1, 3, 5, 7, 11, 15, 19 and 23. All donors had newly diagnosed IDH1-mutant astrocytomas of WHO grade 3 or 4 that showed loss of nuclear ATRX. The samples were drawn from NOA16, a multicentre, single-arm, open-label phase I trial in Germany that tested a mutant IDH1 peptide vaccine in humans for the first time. Genomic DNA for TCRB sequencing was extracted from EDTA blood using the DNeasy Blood and Tissue Kit. From the cysteine up to the phenylalanine, the CDR3 has a length of 18 residues. Only the CDR3 DNA is retained, 54 bases long and in frame from the first base. Germline trimming: 3 bases from V, 6 bases from J; junction bases outside gene matches: 16. The germline V gene encodes CDR1 SGDLS and CDR2 YYNGEE.

The entry originates in a study of a mutant IDH1 vaccine in newly diagnosed glioma (dated by TCRdb to about 2021). For context, the study as a whole: Vaccination was initiated 4-6 weeks after radiotherapy alone, or concurrently with temozolomide cycles in the chemotherapy-containing groups. Of the roughly 32 treated patients, 62.5% were male and approximately 38% were female, and a mean age of roughly 37 years was recorded. Prior to enrollment, patients had been given standard therapy consisting of radiotherapy alone, temozolomide alone, or radiochemotherapy with temozolomide, with the combination given to most patients. The week-35 safety follow-up was designated visit V12, and the week-47 end of study was designated visit V13. Peripheral blood was drawn at six visits: V03 (baseline), V05, V07, V10, V12 and V13. For exploratory analyses, longitudinal TCRB deep sequencing was carried out in around 26 treated patients wherever samples were available. Overall study results and their limits: Immune responses induced by the vaccine were seen in over 80% of patients across multiple MHC alleles. The authors stated that sample limitations prevented analyses of patient blood samples from being reproduced. Selection of PBMC samples for TCRB deep sequencing was based on availability. No apparent relationship was observed between pseudoprogression and alterations in the top peripheral T cell clonotypes detected by TCRB sequencing.

The chain links TRBV9 with TRBJ2-2, with TRBD2 matching 8 junction bases. This clonotype originated in a woman in her forties or fifties with glioma. The source was PBMCs, collected from a glioma patient whose treatment included an IDH1 peptide vaccine. For the CDR3, the sequence is CASSAPSRTSRRAGELFF. In nucleotides, the sequence is TGTGCCAGCAGCGCCCCCTCTCGGACTAGCCGGCGGGCCGGGGAGCTGTTTTTT.